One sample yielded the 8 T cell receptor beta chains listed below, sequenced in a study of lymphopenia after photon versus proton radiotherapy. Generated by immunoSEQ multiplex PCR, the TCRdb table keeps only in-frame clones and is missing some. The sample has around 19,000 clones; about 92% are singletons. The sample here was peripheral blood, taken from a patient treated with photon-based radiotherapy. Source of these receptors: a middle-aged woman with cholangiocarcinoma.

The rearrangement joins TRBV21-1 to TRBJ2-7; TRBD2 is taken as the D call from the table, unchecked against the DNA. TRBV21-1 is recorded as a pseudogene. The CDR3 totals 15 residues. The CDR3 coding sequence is TGTGCCAGCAGCACAAGACTAGCGGGAGGAAGGGAGCAGTACTTC. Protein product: CASSTRLAGGREQYF.

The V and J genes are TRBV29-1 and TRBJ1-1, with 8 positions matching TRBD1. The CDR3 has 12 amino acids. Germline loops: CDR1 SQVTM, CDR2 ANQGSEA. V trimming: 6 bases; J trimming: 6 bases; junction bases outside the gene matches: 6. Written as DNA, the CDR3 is TGCAGCGTCCCGACAGGGGTGGCTGAAGCTTTCTTT. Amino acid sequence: CSVPTGVAEAFF.

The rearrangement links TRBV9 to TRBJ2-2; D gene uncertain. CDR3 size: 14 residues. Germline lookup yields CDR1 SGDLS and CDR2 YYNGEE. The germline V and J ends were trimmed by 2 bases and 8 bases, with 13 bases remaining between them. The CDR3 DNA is TGTGCCAGCAGCGTCGCCTCCCTCGGTGGGGAGCTGTTTTTT. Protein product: CASSVASLGGELFF.

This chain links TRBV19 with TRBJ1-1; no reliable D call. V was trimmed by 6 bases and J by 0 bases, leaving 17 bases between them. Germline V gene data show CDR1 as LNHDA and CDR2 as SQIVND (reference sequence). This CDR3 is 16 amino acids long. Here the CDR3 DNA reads TGTGCCAGTAGCTCCCCCGCGAACGATCTGAACACTGAAGCTTTCTTT. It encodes CASSSPANDLNTEAFF. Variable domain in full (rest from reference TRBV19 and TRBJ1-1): DGGITQSPKYLFRKEGQNVTLSCEQNLNHDAMYWYRQDPGQGLRLIYYSQIVNDFQKGDIAEGYSVSREKKESFPLTVTSAQKNPTAFYLCASSSPANDLNTEAFFGQGTRLTVV.

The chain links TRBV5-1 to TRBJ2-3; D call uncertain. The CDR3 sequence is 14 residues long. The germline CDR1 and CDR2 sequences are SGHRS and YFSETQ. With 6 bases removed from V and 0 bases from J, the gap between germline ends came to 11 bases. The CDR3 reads CASKGGSSTDTQYF. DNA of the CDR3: TGCGCCAGCAAGGGCGGATCTAGCACAGATACGCAGTATTTT.

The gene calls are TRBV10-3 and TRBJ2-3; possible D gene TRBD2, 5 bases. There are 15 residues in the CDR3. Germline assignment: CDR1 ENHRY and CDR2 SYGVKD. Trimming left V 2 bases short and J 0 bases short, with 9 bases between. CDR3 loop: CAISELRTSTDTQYF. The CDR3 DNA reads TGTGCCATCAGTGAGCTCCGGACTAGCACAGATACGCAGTATTTT.

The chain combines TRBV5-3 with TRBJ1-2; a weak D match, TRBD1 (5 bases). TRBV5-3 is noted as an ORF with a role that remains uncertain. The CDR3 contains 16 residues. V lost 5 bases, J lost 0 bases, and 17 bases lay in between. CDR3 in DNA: TGTGCCAGAAGACGGGACTTGTGGGCTGCTAACTATGGCTACACCTTC. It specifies CARRRDLWAANYGYTF.

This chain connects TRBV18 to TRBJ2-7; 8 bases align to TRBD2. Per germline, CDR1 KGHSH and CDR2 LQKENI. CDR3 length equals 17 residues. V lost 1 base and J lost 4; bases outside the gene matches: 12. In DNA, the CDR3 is TGTGCCAGCTCACCACGGGTAGCGGGACTCGGCTTGTACGAGCAGTACTTC. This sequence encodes CASSPRVAGLGLYEQYF.